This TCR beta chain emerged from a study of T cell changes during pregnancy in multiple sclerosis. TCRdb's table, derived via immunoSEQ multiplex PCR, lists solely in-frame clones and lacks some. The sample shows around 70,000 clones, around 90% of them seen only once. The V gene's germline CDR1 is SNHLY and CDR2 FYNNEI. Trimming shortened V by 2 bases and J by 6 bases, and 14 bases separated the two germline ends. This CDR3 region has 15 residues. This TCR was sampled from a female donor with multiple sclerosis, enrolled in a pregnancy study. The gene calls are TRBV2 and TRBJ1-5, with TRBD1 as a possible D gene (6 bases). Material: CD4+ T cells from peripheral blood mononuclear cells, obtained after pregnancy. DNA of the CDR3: TGTGCCAGCAGTGAAATCGGGGGGCGAGCTCAGCCCCAGCATTTT. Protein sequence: CASSEIGGRAQPQHF.